The 5 T cell receptor beta chains in this list originate from one sample, sequenced in a study of blood T cell repertoires in COVID-19. TCRdb keeps only in-frame clones here, not all; method: immunoSEQ multiplex PCR. The sample carries 120,000 or so clones, about 80% recorded once. The source material was peripheral blood. These TCRs come from a woman between 50 and 59 years old with acute or convalescent COVID-19.

V usage is TRBV10-3 and J usage is TRBJ2-2; 7 nucleotides align to TRBD1. CDR3 length: 15 amino acids. With 10 bases clipped from V and 1 base from J, the junction kept 9 bases outside the gene matches. CDR1 is ENHRY and CDR2 is SYGVKD in the germline V gene. CDR3 in amino acids: CATRTGAGNTGELFF. The CDR3, as DNA: TGTGCCACCAGAACAGGGGCCGGGAACACCGGGGAGCTGTTTTTT.

The chain combines TRBV27 with TRBJ2-2; possibly TRBD2 for D (5 bases). V was pared by 2 bases and J by 0 bases, with 10 bases between. The CDR3 extends over 16 amino acids. The germline CDR1 and CDR2 sequences are MNHEY and SMNVEV (reference sequence). In DNA form, the CDR3 reads TGTGCCAGCAGTTTAGCCGGACTCACGAACACCGGGGAGCTGTTTTTT. Residues: CASSLAGLTNTGELFF.

This chain joins TRBV10-3 and TRBJ2-3; 7 positions match TRBD2. Trimming removed 4 bases from V and 0 bases from J; junction bases left unmatched: 4. From germline, CDR1 is ENHRY and CDR2 SYGVKD. This CDR3 has 15 amino acids. The CDR3 region has the DNA TGTGCCATCAGTGTGGGTAGCGGGAGCACAGATACGCAGTATTTT. This translates into CAISVGSGSTDTQYF.

As concerns this clone: This CDR3 is also generated by other DNA sequences in the sample. The gene calls are TRBV19 and TRBJ2-1; 7 bases fit TRBD2. J gave up 2 bases and V 6 bases, and 7 bases lay outside the gene matches. CDR3 length: 15 amino acids. Germline V CDR1 and CDR2: LNHDA, SQIVND (reference sequence). This CDR3 reads CASRKTSSPYNEQFF. The CDR3 DNA follows: TGTGCCAGTAGAAAGACTAGCAGTCCCTACAATGAGCAGTTCTTC.

The rearrangement uses TRBV27 and TRBJ1-2; no firm D call. V lost 2 bases to trimming and J lost 3 bases, with 10 bases between them. The germline CDR1 and CDR2 sequences are MNHEY and SMNVEV (reference sequence). The CDR3 length is 14 residues. The CDR3 sequence is CASSLRGLDYGYTF. For the CDR3, the DNA is TGTGCCAGCAGTTTACGGGGTTTAGACTATGGCTACACCTTC.